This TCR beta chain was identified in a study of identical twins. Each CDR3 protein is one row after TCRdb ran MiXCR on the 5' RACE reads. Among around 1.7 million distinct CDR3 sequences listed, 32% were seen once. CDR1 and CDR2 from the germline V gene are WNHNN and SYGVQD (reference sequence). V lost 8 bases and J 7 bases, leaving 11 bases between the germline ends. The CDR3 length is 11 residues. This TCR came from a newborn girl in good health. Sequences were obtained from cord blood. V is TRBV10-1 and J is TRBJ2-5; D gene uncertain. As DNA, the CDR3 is TGCGCCAGCGGGGATTTAACGACCCAGTACTTC. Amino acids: CASGDLTTQYF.